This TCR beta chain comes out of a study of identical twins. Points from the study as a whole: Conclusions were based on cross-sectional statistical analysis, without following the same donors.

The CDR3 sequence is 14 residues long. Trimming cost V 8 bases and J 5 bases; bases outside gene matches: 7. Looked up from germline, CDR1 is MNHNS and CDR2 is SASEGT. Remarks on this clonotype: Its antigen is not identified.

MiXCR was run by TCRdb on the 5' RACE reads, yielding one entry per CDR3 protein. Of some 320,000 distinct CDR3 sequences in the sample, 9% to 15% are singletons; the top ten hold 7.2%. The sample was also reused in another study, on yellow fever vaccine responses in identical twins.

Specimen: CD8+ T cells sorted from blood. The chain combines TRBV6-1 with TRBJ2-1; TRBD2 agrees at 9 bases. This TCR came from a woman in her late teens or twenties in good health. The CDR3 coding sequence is TGTGCCAGCGCAGTCAGCGGGGGGAACAATGAGCAGTTCTTC. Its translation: CASAVSGGNNEQFF.